This T cell receptor (beta chain) stems from a study of cytomegalovirus exposure and HLA in healthy donors. Donors in the study were healthy people who gave bone marrow. The PCR ran on 60 Vbeta and 13 Jbeta primers. In the authors' methods: There were tens of millions of unique TCR beta chains by a later count, and approximately 10 million of them were shared. The assay was immunoSEQ multiplex PCR, and TCRdb's table has in-frame clones only and misses some. V, J and clone size are taken as reported in that table, and D and trimming were inferred from the DNA itself. Of approximately 150,000 clones detected, roughly four fifths appear once; the ten largest clones hold approximately 1.5%. The sequence derives from a man aged 35 to 55 in good health and CMV-seronegative. The sample was PBMCs.

The CDR3 nucleotides are TGTGCCAGCGGGACAGGGACCGCTCAGCCCCAGCATTTT. It specifies CASGTGTAQPQHF. V gene TRBV10-3 combines with J gene TRBJ1-5, with 9 nucleotides matching TRBD1. Germline loops: CDR1 ENHRY, CDR2 SYGVKD. The trim removed 10 bases at V and 6 bases at J, leaving 7 bases unmatched. The CDR3 contains 13 residues.